The text below deals with one TCR beta chain. Losses at the gene ends were 1 base for V and 1 base for J; bases not matched to a gene: 5. Germline CDR1 SGHNT, CDR2 YENEEA. CDR3 length equals 16 residues. This entry is derived from a study of blood T cell repertoires in COVID-19. Study summary: T cells, B-cell-depleted T cells, or PBMCs supplied cDNA or gDNA.

Method: immunoSEQ multiplex PCR; TCRdb's copy keeps in-frame clones and lacks some. Here the sample spans 200,000 to 300,000 clones, roughly 80% being singletons. The sample taken for sequencing was peripheral blood. The chain carries TRBV11-3 and TRBJ2-3; 7 nucleotides match TRBD1. The sequence derives from a woman of 80 years or more with COVID-19, enrolled during active disease. The CDR3 bases are TGTGCCAGCAGCTTAGGGGTCGGGACAGGCACAGATACGCAGTATTTT. Translated, it gives CASSLGVGTGTDTQYF.